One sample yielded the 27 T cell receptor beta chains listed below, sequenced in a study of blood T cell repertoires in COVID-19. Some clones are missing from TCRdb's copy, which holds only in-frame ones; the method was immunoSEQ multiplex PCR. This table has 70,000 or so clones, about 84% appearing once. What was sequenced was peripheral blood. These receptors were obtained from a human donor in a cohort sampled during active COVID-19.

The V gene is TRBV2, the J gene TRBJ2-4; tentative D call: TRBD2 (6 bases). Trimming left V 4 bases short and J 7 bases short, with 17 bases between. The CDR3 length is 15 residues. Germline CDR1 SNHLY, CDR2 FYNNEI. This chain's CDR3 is CASSASGGIGNIQYF. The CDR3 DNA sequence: TGTGCCAGCAGTGCGTCCGGCGGGATAGGTAACATTCAGTACTTC. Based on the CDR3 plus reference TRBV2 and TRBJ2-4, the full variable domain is EPEVTQTPSHQVTQMGQEVILRCVPISNHLYFYWYRQILGQKVEFLVSFYNNEISEKSEIFDDQFSVERPDGSNFTLKIRSTKLEDSAMYFCASSASGGIGNIQYFGAGTRLSVL.

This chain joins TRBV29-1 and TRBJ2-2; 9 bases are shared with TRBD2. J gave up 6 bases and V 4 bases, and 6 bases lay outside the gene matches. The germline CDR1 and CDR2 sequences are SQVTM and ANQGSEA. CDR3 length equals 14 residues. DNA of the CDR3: TGCAGCGTTGGGACTAGCGCTCCGGCCGGGGAGCTGTTTTTT. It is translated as CSVGTSAPAGELFF.

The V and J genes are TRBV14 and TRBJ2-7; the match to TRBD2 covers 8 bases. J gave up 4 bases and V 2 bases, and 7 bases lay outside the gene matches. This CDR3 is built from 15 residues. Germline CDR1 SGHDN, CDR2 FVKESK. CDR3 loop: CASSQFAGGGYEQYF. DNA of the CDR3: TGTGCCAGCAGCCAATTCGCGGGAGGTGGGTACGAGCAGTACTTC.

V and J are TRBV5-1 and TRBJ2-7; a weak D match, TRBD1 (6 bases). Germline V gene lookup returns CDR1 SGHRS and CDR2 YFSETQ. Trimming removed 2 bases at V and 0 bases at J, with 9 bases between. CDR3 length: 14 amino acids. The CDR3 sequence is CASSFEQGSYEQYF. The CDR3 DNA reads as TGCGCCAGCAGCTTTGAACAGGGCTCCTACGAGCAGTACTTC.

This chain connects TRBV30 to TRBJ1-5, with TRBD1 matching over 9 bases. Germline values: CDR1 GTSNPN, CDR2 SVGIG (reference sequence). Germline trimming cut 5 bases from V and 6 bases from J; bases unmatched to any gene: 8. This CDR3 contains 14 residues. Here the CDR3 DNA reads TGTGCCTGGGGAGGACAGGGGCGAGGTCAGCCCCAGCATTTT. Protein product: CAWGGQGRGQPQHF. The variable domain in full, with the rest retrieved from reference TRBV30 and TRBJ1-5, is SQTIHQWPATLVQPVGSPLSLECTVEGTSNPNLYWYRQAAGRGLQLLFYSVGIGQISSEVPQNLSASRPQDRQFILSSKKLLLSDSGFYLCAWGGQGRGQPQHFGDGTRLSIL.

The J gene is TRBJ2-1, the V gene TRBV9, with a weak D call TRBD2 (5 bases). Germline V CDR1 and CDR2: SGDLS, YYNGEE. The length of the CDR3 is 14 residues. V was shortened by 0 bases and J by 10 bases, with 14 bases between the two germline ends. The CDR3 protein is CASSVELGSEEQFF. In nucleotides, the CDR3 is TGTGCCAGCAGCGTAGAATTGGGGAGTGAAGAGCAGTTCTTC.

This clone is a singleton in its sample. DNA for the CDR3: TGTGCCAGCAGTTACTCGATCTCAGGGGGCTACGAGCAGTACTTC. Translation: CASSYSISGGYEQYF. V is TRBV6-5 and J is TRBJ2-7, with 7 bases fitting TRBD1. CDR3 size: 15 residues. Unmatched junction bases numbered 5, after V lost 0 bases and J lost 3 bases. Germline lookup yields CDR1 MNHEY and CDR2 SVGAGI.

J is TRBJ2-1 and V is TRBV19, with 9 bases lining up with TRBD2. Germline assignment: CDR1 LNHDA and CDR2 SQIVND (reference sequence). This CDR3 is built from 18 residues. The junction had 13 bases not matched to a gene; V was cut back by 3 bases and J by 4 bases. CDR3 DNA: TGTGCCAGTAGTATTCGGGGGGGTTCTAGCGGGGTGTACAATGAGCAGTTCTTC. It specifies CASSIRGGSSGVYNEQFF.

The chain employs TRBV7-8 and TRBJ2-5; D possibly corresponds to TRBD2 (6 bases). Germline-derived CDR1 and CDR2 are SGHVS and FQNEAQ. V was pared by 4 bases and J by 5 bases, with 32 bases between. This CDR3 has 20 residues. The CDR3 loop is CASSSAFTGRYKEGDETQYF. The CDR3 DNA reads TGTGCCAGCAGCTCAGCTTTTACCGGGAGATATAAAGAGGGTGATGAGACCCAGTACTTC.

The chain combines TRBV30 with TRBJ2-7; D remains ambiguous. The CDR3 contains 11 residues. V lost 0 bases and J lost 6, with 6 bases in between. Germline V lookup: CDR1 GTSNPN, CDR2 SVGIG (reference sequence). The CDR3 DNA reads TGTGCCTGGAGTGTCCTTTCCGAGCAGTACTTC. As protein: CAWSVLSEQYF.

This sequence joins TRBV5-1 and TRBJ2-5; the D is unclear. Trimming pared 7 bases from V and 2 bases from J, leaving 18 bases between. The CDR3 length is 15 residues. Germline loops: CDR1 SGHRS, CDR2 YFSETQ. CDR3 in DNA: TGCGCCAGCTTTGACCCCTCAGGCCCACAAGAGACCCAGTACTTC. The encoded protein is CASFDPSGPQETQYF.

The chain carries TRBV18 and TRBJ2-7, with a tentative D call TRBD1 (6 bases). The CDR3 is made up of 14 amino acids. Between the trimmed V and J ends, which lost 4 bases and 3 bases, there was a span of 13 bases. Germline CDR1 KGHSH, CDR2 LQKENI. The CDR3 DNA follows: TGTGCCAGCTCACTACAGGGCAAGGACTACGAGCAGTACTTC. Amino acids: CASSLQGKDYEQYF.

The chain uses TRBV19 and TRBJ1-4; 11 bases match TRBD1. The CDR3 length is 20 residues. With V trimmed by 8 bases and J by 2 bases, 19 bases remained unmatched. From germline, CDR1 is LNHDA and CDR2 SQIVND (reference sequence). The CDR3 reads CASSSLRTPGQGATNEKLFF. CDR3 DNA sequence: TGTGCCAGTTCAAGCCTGAGAACCCCCGGACAGGGGGCGACTAATGAAAAACTGTTTTTT.

The CDR3: CASSHLLAEKSYEQYF. The CDR3 nucleotides are TGTGCCAGCAGCCACCTTCTAGCCGAGAAGTCCTACGAGCAGTACTTC. The chain employs TRBV4-2 and TRBJ2-7; a possible D gene is TRBD2 (5 bases). The germline gives CDR1 LGHNA, CDR2 YNFKEQ. This CDR3 region has 16 residues. V dropped 3 bases and J dropped 1 base, with 16 bases sitting between them.

CDR3 amino acids: CASSSGQGVYQETQYF. CDR3 DNA sequence: TGTGCCAGCAGCTCGGGACAGGGGGTCTACCAAGAGACCCAGTACTTC. The chain combines TRBV7-9 with TRBJ2-5; 11 positions agree with TRBD1. Germline V gene lookup returns CDR1 SEHNR and CDR2 FQNEAQ (reference sequence). There are 16 residues in the CDR3. J gave up 0 bases and V 4 bases, and 4 bases lay outside the gene matches.

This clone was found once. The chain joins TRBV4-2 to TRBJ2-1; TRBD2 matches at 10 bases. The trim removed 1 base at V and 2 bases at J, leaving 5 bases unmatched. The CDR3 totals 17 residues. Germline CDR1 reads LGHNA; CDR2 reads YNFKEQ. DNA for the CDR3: TGTGCCAGCAGCCAAGTGGGACTAGCGCTCCCCTACAATGAGCAGTTCTTC. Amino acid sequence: CASSQVGLALPYNEQFF.

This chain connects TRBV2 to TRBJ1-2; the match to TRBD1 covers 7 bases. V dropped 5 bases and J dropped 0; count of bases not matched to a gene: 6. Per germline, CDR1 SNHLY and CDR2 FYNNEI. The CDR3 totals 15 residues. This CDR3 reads CASSYLGTANYGYTF. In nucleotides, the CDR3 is TGTGCCAGCAGTTACCTCGGGACAGCTAACTATGGCTACACCTTC.

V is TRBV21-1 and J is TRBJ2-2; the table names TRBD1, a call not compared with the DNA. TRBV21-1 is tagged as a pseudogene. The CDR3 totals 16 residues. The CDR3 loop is CASSKTGGQGFRELFF. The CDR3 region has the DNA TGTGCCAGCAGCAAAACCGGAGGCCAGGGGTTTAGGGAGCTGTTTTTT.

This CDR3 reads CASSSKPGLAAYNEQFF. The CDR3 coding sequence is TGTGCCAGCAGCTCGAAGCCGGGACTAGCGGCTTACAATGAGCAGTTCTTC. The chain is built from TRBV7-2 and TRBJ2-1; 11 bases line up with TRBD2. Germline V gene data show CDR1 as SGHTA and CDR2 as FQGNSA. The junction had 9 bases not matched to a gene; V was cut back by 4 bases and J by 4 bases. The CDR3 length is 17 residues.

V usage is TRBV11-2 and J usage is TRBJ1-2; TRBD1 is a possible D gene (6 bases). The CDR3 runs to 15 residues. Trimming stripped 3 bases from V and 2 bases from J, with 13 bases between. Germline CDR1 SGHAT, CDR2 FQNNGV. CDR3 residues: CASSLLQGWNYGYTF. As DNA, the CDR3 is TGTGCCAGCAGCTTGCTACAGGGATGGAACTATGGCTACACCTTC.

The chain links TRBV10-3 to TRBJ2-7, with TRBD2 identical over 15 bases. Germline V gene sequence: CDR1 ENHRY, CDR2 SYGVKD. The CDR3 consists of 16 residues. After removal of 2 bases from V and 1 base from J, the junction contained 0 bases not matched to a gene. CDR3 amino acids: CAISEGLAGGSYEQYF. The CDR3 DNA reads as TGTGCCATCAGTGAGGGACTAGCGGGAGGGTCCTACGAGCAGTACTTC.

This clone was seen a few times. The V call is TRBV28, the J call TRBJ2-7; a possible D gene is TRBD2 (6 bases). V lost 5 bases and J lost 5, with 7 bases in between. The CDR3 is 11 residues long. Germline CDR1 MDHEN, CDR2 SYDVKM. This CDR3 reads CASSRRDEQYF. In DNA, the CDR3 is TGTGCCAGCAGTAGGAGGGACGAGCAGTACTTC.

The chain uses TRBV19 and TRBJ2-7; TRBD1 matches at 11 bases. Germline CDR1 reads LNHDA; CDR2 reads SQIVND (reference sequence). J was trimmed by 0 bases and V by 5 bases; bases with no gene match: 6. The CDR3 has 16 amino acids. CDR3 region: CASSAGQGADSYEQYF. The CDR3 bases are TGTGCCAGTAGTGCAGGACAGGGGGCCGACTCCTACGAGCAGTACTTC.

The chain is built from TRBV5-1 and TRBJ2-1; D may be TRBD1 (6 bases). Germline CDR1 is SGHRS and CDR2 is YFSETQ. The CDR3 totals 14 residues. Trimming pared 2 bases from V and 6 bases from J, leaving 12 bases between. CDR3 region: CASSFMGAGNEQFF. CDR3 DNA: TGCGCCAGCAGCTTTATGGGGGCGGGCAATGAGCAGTTCTTC.

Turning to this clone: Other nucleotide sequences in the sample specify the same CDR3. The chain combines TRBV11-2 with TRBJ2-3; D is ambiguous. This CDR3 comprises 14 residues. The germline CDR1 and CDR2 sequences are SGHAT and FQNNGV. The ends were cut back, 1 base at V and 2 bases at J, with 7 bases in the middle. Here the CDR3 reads CASSLGGPTDTQYF. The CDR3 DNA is TGTGCCAGCAGCTTAGGTGGGCCCACAGATACGCAGTATTTT.

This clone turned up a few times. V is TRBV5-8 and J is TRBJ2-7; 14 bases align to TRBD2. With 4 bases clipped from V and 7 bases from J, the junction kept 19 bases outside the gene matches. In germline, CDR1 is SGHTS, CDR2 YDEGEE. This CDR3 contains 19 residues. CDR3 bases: TGTGCCAGCAGCAGGGGACAGAATGGGACTAGCGGGAGTCTTTGGGAGCAGTACTTC. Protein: CASSRGQNGTSGSLWEQYF.

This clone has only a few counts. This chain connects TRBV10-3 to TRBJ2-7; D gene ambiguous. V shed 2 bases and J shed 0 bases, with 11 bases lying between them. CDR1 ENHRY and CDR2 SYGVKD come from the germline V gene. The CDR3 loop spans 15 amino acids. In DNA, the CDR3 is TGTGCCATCAGTGAGGTATGGAGTGGCTCCTACGAGCAGTACTTC. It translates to CAISEVWSGSYEQYF.